Below, 10 T cell receptor beta chains from the same sample are listed, as sequenced in a study of cytomegalovirus exposure and HLA in healthy donors. Primers: 60 Vbeta forward and 13 Jbeta reverse. Sequenced by immunoSEQ multiplex PCR; TCRdb stores in-frame clones only, minus some. The sample yields 60,000 to 75,000 clones, roughly 80% seen once. Sequences were obtained from PBMCs. The receptors stem from a woman aged 25 to 39 in good health and CMV-seropositive.

The genes are TRBV28 and TRBJ1-3, with TRBD1 matching over 7 bases. V trimming: 3 bases; J trimming: 7 bases; junction bases outside the gene matches: 0. The V gene's germline CDR1 is MDHEN and CDR2 SYDVKM. The CDR3 covers 12 residues. CDR3 DNA sequence: TGTGCCAGCAGTTTGACAGGGAACACCATATATTTT. Protein: CASSLTGNTIYF.

This chain joins TRBV15 and TRBJ2-7; no clear D gene. Germline lookup yields CDR1 LNHNV and CDR2 YYDKDF (reference sequence). The CDR3 has 14 amino acids. The V end lost 3 bases, the J end lost 4 bases, and 13 bases lay between the germline ends. CDR3 loop: CATSRGSRPYEQYF. The CDR3 bases are TGTGCCACCAGCAGGGGCTCTCGACCATACGAGCAGTACTTC.

This clone was seen more than once but under ten times. V usage is TRBV5-4 and J usage is TRBJ2-7; D is possibly TRBD2 (5 bases). There are 14 residues in the CDR3. V lost 5 bases and J lost 2, with 14 bases in between. Germline V lookup: CDR1 SGHNT, CDR2 YYREEE (reference sequence). The DNA for the CDR3 is TGTGCCAGCAGTCGGGAATCCGGAGCCTACGAGCAGTACTTC. This translates into CASSRESGAYEQYF.

The rearrangement uses TRBV6-5 and TRBJ1-5, with 9 bases matching TRBD1. The V and J ends lost 6 bases and 7 bases, in that order; junction bases with no gene match: 4. CDR1 MNHEY and CDR2 SVGAGI come from the germline V gene. The CDR3 runs 13 residues. CDR3 DNA: TGTGCCAGCAGGGACAGGGGAGGGCAGCCCCAGCATTTT. The encoded protein is CASRDRGGQPQHF.

This clone was seen only a few times. The rearrangement links TRBV6-1 to TRBJ1-1; the D gene is possibly TRBD1 (6 bases). Germline V gene lookup returns CDR1 MNHNS and CDR2 SASEGT. Trimming took off 8 bases at V and 1 base at J, with 11 bases between the two ends. The CDR3 sequence is 13 residues long. The CDR3 is CASGPGANTEAFF. The DNA for the CDR3 is TGTGCCAGCGGCCCAGGGGCGAACACTGAAGCTTTCTTT.

The chain joins TRBV6-5 to TRBJ1-5; 7 bases match TRBD1. Germline-derived CDR1 and CDR2 are MNHEY and SVGAGI. J lost 6 bases, V lost 7 bases, and 9 bases had no gene match. CDR3 length equals 14 residues. CDR3 nucleotides: TGTGCCAGCACGACAGGGTTGGAGGGTCAGCCCCAGCATTTT. Translating it yields CASTTGLEGQPQHF.

The genes are TRBV6-5 and TRBJ1-1, with D maybe TRBD1 (5 bases). V lost 2 bases to trimming and J lost 2 bases, with 12 bases between them. This CDR3 has 15 amino acids. Germline lookup yields CDR1 MNHEY and CDR2 SVGAGI. DNA of the CDR3: TGTGCCAGCAGTTACCCAGGGATACATAACACTGAAGCTTTCTTT. Its translation: CASSYPGIHNTEAFF.

The chain has TRBV5-1 and TRBJ2-5; D not certain. This CDR3 contains 14 residues. Germline assignment: CDR1 SGHRS and CDR2 YFSETQ. V shed 8 bases and J shed 1 base, with 15 bases lying between them. The CDR3 reads CASGHEHFQETQYF. For the CDR3, the DNA is TGCGCCAGTGGTCATGAGCACTTCCAAGAGACCCAGTACTTC.

The chain employs TRBV14 and TRBJ1-2; D not certain. V lost 0 bases and J 1 base, leaving 6 bases between the germline ends. The germline gives CDR1 SGHDN, CDR2 FVKESK. CDR3 length: 14 residues. CDR3 bases: TGTGCCAGCAGCCAAGATCTCAGTAACTATGGCTACACCTTC. Protein sequence: CASSQDLSNYGYTF.

The chain employs TRBV30 and TRBJ1-5; no definite D call. Trimming removed 3 bases at V and 4 bases at J, with 10 bases between. CDR3 length: 13 amino acids. Germline V lookup: CDR1 GTSNPN, CDR2 SVGIG (reference sequence). This CDR3 is CAWSPSENQPQHF. The CDR3 coding sequence is TGTGCCTGGAGCCCTAGCGAGAATCAGCCCCAGCATTTT.